This TCR beta chain comes out of a study of blood T cells in healthy people across ages. Study-level points and caveats: Estimates of diversity drawn from one million T cells were considered underestimates.

CDR3 length: 19 residues. Germline V lookup: CDR1 LNHNV, CDR2 YYDKDF (reference sequence). The trim removed 0 bases at V and 3 bases at J, leaving 13 bases unmatched. Through a sample-barcoded 5' primer and a J-beta primer mix, a second PCR was run for roughly 6 to 11 cycles. One entry per CDR3 protein results from TCRdb running MiXCR on the 5' RACE reads. The sample records around 1.5 million distinct CDR3 sequences, approximately 59% being singletons. A word on this clonotype: Its target is unknown.

Material: blood. This chain joins TRBV15 and TRBJ2-3; 9 bases fit TRBD1. The TCR sequence derives from a man between 18 and 35 years old in good health. The CDR3: CATSRDGFFRDRETDTQYF. DNA for the CDR3: TGTGCCACCAGCAGAGACGGATTTTTTAGGGACAGGGAGACAGATACGCAGTATTTT. Full variable domain (remainder filled in from reference TRBV15 and TRBJ2-3): DAMVIQNPRYQVTQFGKPVTLSCSQTLNHNVMYWYQQKSSQAPKLLFHYYDKDFNNEADTPDNFQSRRPNTSFCFLDIRSPGLGDTAMYLCATSRDGFFRDRETDTQYFGPGTRLTVL.